What follows is one TCR beta chain and its context. Its antigen is not identified. TCRdb called the reads again in MiXCR, with one record for every CDR3 protein. The sample includes approximately 990,000 distinct CDR3 sequences, about a third seen only once; the top ten take around 15%. This sample was included in a study of T cell repertoires in cytomegalovirus infection. Study in general: CMV epitopes in the study were HLA-C-restricted (recently identified) and HLA-B-restricted (well studied). Based on public TCR beta signatures, there were indications of CMV infection and of a matching HLA type. Study results and limitations: HLA-C-restricted CMV-specific TCR beta clonotypes prevailed in the ex vivo response. Frequencies of public TCR beta families were cumulated, and this identified carriers of CMV plus the relevant HLA.

This CDR3 has 15 amino acids. Trimming cost V 0 bases and J 2 bases, with 8 bases left between them. CDR1 is MNHEY and CDR2 is SVGAGI in the germline V gene. The source material was cultured CD8+ T cells from PBMCs, sampled from culture after CMV antigen stimulation. The clonotype comes from a human donor in good health (CMV status not recorded). Some clones in this sample may be carry-over from other donors' samples. The chain joins TRBV6-5 to TRBJ2-1; D may be TRBD1 or TRBD2 (5 bases each). CDR3 sequence (DNA): TGTGCCAGCAGTTACTCGGGGACGGCCTACAATGAGCAGTTCTTC. Translated: CASSYSGTAYNEQFF.